This T cell receptor (beta chain) derives from a study of blood T cell repertoires in COVID-19. Trimming took off 0 bases at V and 4 bases at J, with 10 bases between the two ends. CDR3 length: 15 residues. Looked up from germline, CDR1 is MDHEN and CDR2 is SYDVKM. Repertoires were generated with immunoSEQ multiplex PCR, while TCRdb's copy carries only in-frame clones and drops some. Of approximately 210,000 clones in the sample, approximately 80% were seen once. This receptor was identified in a man aged 40-55 years who had recovered from COVID-19. The chain recombines TRBV28 with TRBJ1-5; D gene ambiguous. Sequences were obtained from PBMCs or T cells enriched from blood (not recorded which). The CDR3 reads CASSLWARQNQPQHF. Here the CDR3 DNA reads TGTGCCAGCAGTTTATGGGCCAGGCAAAATCAGCCCCAGCATTTT.